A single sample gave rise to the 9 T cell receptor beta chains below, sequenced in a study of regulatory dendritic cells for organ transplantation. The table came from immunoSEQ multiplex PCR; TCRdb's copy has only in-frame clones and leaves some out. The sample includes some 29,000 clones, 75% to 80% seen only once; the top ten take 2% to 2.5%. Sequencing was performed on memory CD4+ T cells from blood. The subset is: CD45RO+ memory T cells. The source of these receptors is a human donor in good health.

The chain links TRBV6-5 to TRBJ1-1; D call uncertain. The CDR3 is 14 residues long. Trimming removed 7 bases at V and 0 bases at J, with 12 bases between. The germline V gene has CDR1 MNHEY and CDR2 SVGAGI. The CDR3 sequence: CASTPDHMNTEAFF. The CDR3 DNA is TGTGCCAGCACCCCCGACCACATGAACACTGAAGCTTTCTTT.

The CDR3 spells CASSVFGGVSTEAFF. The CDR3 nucleotides are TGTGCCAGCAGCGTATTCGGGGGAGTGAGCACTGAAGCTTTCTTT. The chain employs TRBV9 and TRBJ1-1; perhaps TRBD1 as D (5 bases). This CDR3 is built from 15 residues. The germline V gene encodes CDR1 SGDLS and CDR2 YYNGEE. Trimming removed 1 base from V and 4 bases from J, with 14 bases in between.

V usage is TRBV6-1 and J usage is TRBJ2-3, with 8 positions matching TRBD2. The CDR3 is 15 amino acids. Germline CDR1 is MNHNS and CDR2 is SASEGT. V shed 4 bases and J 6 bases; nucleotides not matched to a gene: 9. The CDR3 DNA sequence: TGTGCCAGCAGTGCTGGGGCGGGAGGATCGGATACGCAGTATTTT. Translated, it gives CASSAGAGGSDTQYF.

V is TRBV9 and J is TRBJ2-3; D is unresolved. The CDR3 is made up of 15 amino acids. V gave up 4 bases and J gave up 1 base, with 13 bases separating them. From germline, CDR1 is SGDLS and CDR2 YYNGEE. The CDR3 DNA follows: TGTGCCAGCAGCATATACTCTAGGGGCACAGATACGCAGTATTTT. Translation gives CASSIYSRGTDTQYF.

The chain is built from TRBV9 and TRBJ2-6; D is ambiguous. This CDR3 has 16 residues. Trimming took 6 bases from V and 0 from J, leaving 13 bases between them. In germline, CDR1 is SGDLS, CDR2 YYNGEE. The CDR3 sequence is CASKGRASSGANVLTF. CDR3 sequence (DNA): TGTGCCAGCAAAGGAAGGGCTAGCTCTGGGGCCAACGTCCTGACTTTC.

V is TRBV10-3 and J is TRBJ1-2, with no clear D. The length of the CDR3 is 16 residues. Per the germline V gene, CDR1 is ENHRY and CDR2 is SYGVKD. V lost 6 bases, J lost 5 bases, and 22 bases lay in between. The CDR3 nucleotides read TGTGCCATCAGCGACCTATATGGAGAAAGCATTTATGGCTACACCTTC. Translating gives CAISDLYGESIYGYTF.

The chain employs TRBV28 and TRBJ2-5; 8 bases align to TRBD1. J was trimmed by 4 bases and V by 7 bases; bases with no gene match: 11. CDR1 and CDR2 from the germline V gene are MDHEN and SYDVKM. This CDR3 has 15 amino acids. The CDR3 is CASNHGGTGIETQYF. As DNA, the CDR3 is TGTGCCAGCAATCATGGGGGGACAGGCATAGAGACCCAGTACTTC. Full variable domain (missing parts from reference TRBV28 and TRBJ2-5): DVKVTQSSRYLVKRTGEKVFLECVQDMDHENMFWYRQDPGLGLRLIYFSYDVKMKEKGDIPEGYSVSREKKERFSLILESASTNQTSMYLCASNHGGTGIETQYFGPGTRLLVL.

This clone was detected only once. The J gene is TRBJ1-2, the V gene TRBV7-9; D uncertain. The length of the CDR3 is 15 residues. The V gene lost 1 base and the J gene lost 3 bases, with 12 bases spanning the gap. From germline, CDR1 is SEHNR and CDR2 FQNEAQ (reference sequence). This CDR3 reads CASSLVPSPDYGYTF. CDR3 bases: TGTGCCAGCAGCTTAGTCCCCTCGCCTGACTATGGCTACACCTTC. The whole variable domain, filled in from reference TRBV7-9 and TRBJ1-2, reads DTGVSQNPRHKITKRGQNVTFRCDPISEHNRLYWYRQTLGQGPEFLTYFQNEAQLEKSRLLSDRFSAERPKGSFSTLEIQRTEQGDSAMYLCASSLVPSPDYGYTFGSGTRLTVV.

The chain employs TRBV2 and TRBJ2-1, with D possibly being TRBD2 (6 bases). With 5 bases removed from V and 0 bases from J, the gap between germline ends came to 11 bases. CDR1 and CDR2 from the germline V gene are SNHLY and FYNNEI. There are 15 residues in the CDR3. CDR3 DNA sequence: TGTGCCAGCAGTACCGGGCGGGGCTCCTACAATGAGCAGTTCTTC. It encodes CASSTGRGSYNEQFF.